The 22 T cell receptor beta chains in this list originate from one sample, sequenced in a study of control samples from healthy donors and cancer patients. The data were produced by immunoSEQ multiplex PCR, yet TCRdb's version contains in-frame clones alone and is incomplete. The repertoire consists of about 86,000 clones, with just under 95% occurring once and the leading ten covering approximately 4.8%. The material sequenced was blood. The receptors derive from a woman aged 18-29 years in good health.

The V and J genes are TRBV19 and TRBJ1-6; possibly TRBD1 for D (6 bases). The germline gives CDR1 LNHDA, CDR2 SQIVND (reference sequence). There are 15 residues in the CDR3. The ends were cut back, 5 bases at V and 9 bases at J, with 17 bases in the middle. CDR3 in DNA: TGTGCCAGTAGTTTCCGGGGGGCCCAGATTTCACCCCTCCACTTT. Its translation: CASSFRGAQISPLHF.

The chain carries TRBV5-4 and TRBJ2-7; TRBD1 aligns across 9 bases. Germline V CDR1 and CDR2: SGHNT, YYREEE (reference sequence). The junction had 16 bases not matched to a gene; V was cut back by 4 bases and J by 5 bases. CDR3 length: 17 residues. The chain's CDR3 is CASSRAPLQGARHEQYF. CDR3 in DNA: TGTGCCAGCAGCCGGGCACCCCTACAGGGGGCGAGACACGAGCAGTACTTC.

The chain combines TRBV20-1 with TRBJ2-3, with D tentatively TRBD1 (6 bases). V gave up 1 base and J gave up 15 bases, with 11 bases separating them. This CDR3 contains 10 residues. Germline CDR1 DFQATT, CDR2 SNEGSKA (reference sequence). The CDR3 is CSARGQGHYF. CDR3 DNA sequence: TGCAGTGCTAGAGGGCAGGGGCACTATTTT.

This chain uses TRBV27 with TRBJ1-5; a weak D match, TRBD1 (6 bases). This CDR3 is built from 15 residues. CDR1 is MNHEY, CDR2 SMNVEV, per germline (reference sequence). V was trimmed by 5 bases and J by 8 bases, leaving 19 bases between them. The CDR3 DNA follows: TGTGCCAGCAGTACCCGGGGGGGGGCTTTTGAGCCCCAGCATTTT. Translation: CASSTRGGAFEPQHF.

The gene calls are TRBV7-2 and TRBJ1-1; tentative D call: TRBD1 (5 bases). Deletions cut 2 bases from V and 7 bases from J, with 11 bases between. The germline V gene has CDR1 SGHTA and CDR2 FQGNSA. This CDR3 is built from 13 residues. The DNA of the CDR3 is TGTGCCAGCAGCTTACATGGGGGGGGTGAAGCTTTCTTT. The encoded protein is CASSLHGGGEAFF.

V usage is TRBV10-3 and J usage is TRBJ2-5; D is ambiguous. The CDR3 sequence is 11 residues long. Trimming removed 8 bases from V and 1 base from J, with 5 bases in between. Looked up from germline, CDR1 is ENHRY and CDR2 is SYGVKD. CDR3 protein: CAIGSQETQYF. The CDR3 bases are TGTGCCATCGGGTCCCAAGAGACCCAGTACTTC.

The genes are TRBV7-9 and TRBJ1-2, with TRBD1 matching 10 bases. The germline gives CDR1 SEHNR, CDR2 FQNEAQ (reference sequence). The CDR3 has 14 residues. The trim removed 5 bases at V and 7 bases at J, leaving 7 bases unmatched. CDR3 in DNA: TGTGCCAGCAGCCAATGGGGGGACAGGGGTGGCTACACCTTC. This sequence encodes CASSQWGDRGGYTF.

This chain connects TRBV6-2 or TRBV6-3 to TRBJ1-5, with D unresolved. The CDR3 loop spans 11 amino acids. Germline V gene lookup returns CDR1 MNHEY and CDR2 SVGEGT. Trimming removed 5 bases at V and 11 bases at J, with 10 bases between. The CDR3 is CASSGSSSQHF. In DNA, the CDR3 is TGTGCCAGCAGTGGTTCGAGTTCCCAGCATTTT.

The chain carries TRBV24-1 and TRBJ2-6; TRBD1 aligns across 7 bases. This CDR3 has 16 residues. V lost 4 bases, J lost 1 base, and 3 bases stayed unmatched. Per germline, CDR1 KGHDR and CDR2 SFDVKD. CDR3 nucleotides: TGTGCCACCAGTGAAAACAGGGGATCTGGGGCCAACGTCCTGACTTTC. Residues: CATSENRGSGANVLTF.

V usage is TRBV7-3 and J usage is TRBJ1-1; D ambiguous. The CDR3 has 15 amino acids. Germline V gene sequence: CDR1 SGHTA, CDR2 FQGTGA. The V and J ends lost 3 bases and 5 bases respectively, with 16 bases between them. Here the CDR3 reads CASSLGDTARTEAFF. In DNA form, the CDR3 reads TGTGCCAGCAGCTTGGGAGATACGGCAAGGACTGAAGCTTTCTTT.

The gene calls are TRBV15 and TRBJ2-6, with 9 bases fitting TRBD1. With V trimmed by 4 bases and J by 4 bases, 11 bases remained unmatched. The CDR3 has 18 amino acids. Germline V gene lookup returns CDR1 LNHNV and CDR2 YYDKDF (reference sequence). The CDR3 loop is CATSKWTGALAGANVLTF. The DNA for the CDR3 is TGTGCCACCAGCAAGTGGACAGGGGCCTTAGCCGGGGCCAACGTCCTGACTTTC.

The chain uses TRBV5-1 and TRBJ2-7; 10 nucleotides match TRBD1. CDR3 length: 15 amino acids. The junction had 6 bases not matched to a gene; V was cut back by 4 bases and J by 2 bases. Per the germline V gene, CDR1 is SGHRS and CDR2 is YFSETQ. In nucleotides, the CDR3 is TGCGCCAGCAGCCCCCCGGGACAGGGGACCTACGAGCAGTACTTC. Protein: CASSPPGQGTYEQYF.

This clone occurred a few times. The DNA of the CDR3 is TGTGCCACGACAGGGGGACACTACAATGAGCAGTTCTTC. This sequence encodes CATTGGHYNEQFF. The chain combines TRBV24-1 with TRBJ2-1; 9 bases align to TRBD1. This CDR3 is 13 amino acids long. Germline V CDR1 and CDR2: KGHDR, SFDVKD. Trimming cost V 10 bases and J 3 bases; bases outside gene matches: 3.

The chain links TRBV6-2 or TRBV6-3 to TRBJ2-7, with D hard to call. From germline, CDR1 is MNHEY and CDR2 SVGEGT. V gave up 5 bases and J gave up 0 bases, with 8 bases separating them. The CDR3 consists of 13 residues. CDR3 in amino acids: CASSPTASYEQYF. The CDR3 region has the DNA TGTGCCAGCAGTCCGACGGCCTCCTACGAGCAGTACTTC.

The J gene is TRBJ1-1, the V gene TRBV7-9, with D possibly matching TRBD1 (5 bases). CDR3 size: 12 residues. From germline, CDR1 is SEHNR and CDR2 FQNEAQ (reference sequence). V lost 4 bases to trimming and J lost 9 bases, with 12 bases between them. The CDR3 reads CASSYGAGQAFF. In nucleotides, the CDR3 is TGTGCCAGCAGCTACGGGGCAGGGCAAGCTTTCTTT.

The rearrangement uses TRBV11-2 and TRBJ2-3; D unclear. Between the trimmed V and J ends, which lost 5 bases and 6 bases, there was a span of 9 bases. The CDR3 has 12 residues. The germline gives CDR1 SGHAT, CDR2 FQNNGV. The DNA for the CDR3 is TGTGCCAGCAGCCGAGACGGGGATACGCAGTATTTT. This codes for CASSRDGDTQYF.

The CDR3 loop is CASSFGLAAITGELFF. The DNA of the CDR3 is TGTGCCAGCAGCTTCGGACTAGCGGCCATCACCGGGGAGCTGTTTTTT. This chain connects TRBV6-2 or TRBV6-3 to TRBJ2-2; 10 bases are shared with TRBD2. Losses at the gene ends were 6 bases for V and 4 bases for J; bases not matched to a gene: 8. This CDR3 is 16 amino acids long. Germline-derived CDR1 and CDR2 are MNHEY and SVGEGT.

The chain employs TRBV4-1 and TRBJ2-1; TRBD1 agrees at 9 bases. The length of the CDR3 is 19 residues. Trimming at V came to 3 bases and at J to 4 bases, leaving 16 bases not matched to a gene. Germline V lookup: CDR1 MGHRA, CDR2 YSYEKL. The CDR3 DNA follows: TGCGCCAGCAGCCAGGGCCGGGACAGGGCCCCGAGGACGTACAATGAGCAGTTCTTC. Protein sequence: CASSQGRDRAPRTYNEQFF.

The V and J genes are TRBV7-3 and TRBJ2-3; D gene unclear. V shed 8 bases and J shed 1 base, with 13 bases lying between them. CDR1 SGHTA and CDR2 FQGTGA come from the germline V gene. CDR3 size: 14 residues. The CDR3 bases are TGTGCCAGCTCCAAGAGCGCGGGCACAGATACGCAGTATTTT. It is translated as CASSKSAGTDTQYF.

The chain recombines TRBV7-2 with TRBJ2-6; D is perhaps TRBD1 (6 bases). The CDR3 has 14 residues. CDR1 SGHTA and CDR2 FQGNSA come from the germline V gene. Trimming removed 5 bases from V and 1 base from J, with 6 bases in between. The DNA of the CDR3 is TGTGCCAGCAGCACAGGGTCTGGGGCCAACGTCCTGACTTTC. Translation: CASSTGSGANVLTF.

The CDR3 is CASSQDPEGLAGGLGETQYF. For the CDR3, the DNA is TGTGCCAGCAGCCAAGATCCCGAGGGACTAGCGGGGGGTTTAGGGGAGACCCAGTACTTC. The J gene is TRBJ2-5, the V gene TRBV4-2, with 15 bases lining up with TRBD2. This CDR3 region has 20 residues. Germline CDR1 and CDR2: LGHNA and YNFKEQ. V dropped 0 bases and J dropped 5; count of bases not matched to a gene: 13.

The genes are TRBV2 and TRBJ2-5; 12 bases fit TRBD2. The CDR3 has 17 residues. Germline CDR1 is SNHLY and CDR2 is FYNNEI. Unmatched junction bases numbered 11, after V lost 8 bases and J lost 1 base. As DNA, the CDR3 is TGTGCCAGCCCCAAGGCTAGCGGGAGGGATACCCAAGAGACCCAGTACTTC. This gives the protein CASPKASGRDTQETQYF.